The 19 T cell receptor beta chains below were found in one sample sequenced in a study of blood T cell repertoires in COVID-19. Assay: immunoSEQ multiplex PCR; the TCRdb copy retains only in-frame clones and omits some. In the table there are some 86,000 clones, around 80% of which are singletons. Sequences were obtained from peripheral blood. Every receptor here comes from a woman older than 75 with active or convalescent COVID-19.

This clone occurred a few times. The V gene is TRBV2, the J gene TRBJ2-5; TRBD2 aligns across 9 bases. V trimming: 7 bases; J trimming: 5 bases; junction bases outside the gene matches: 14. The CDR3 loop spans 16 amino acids. CDR1 SNHLY and CDR2 FYNNEI come from the germline V gene. Written as DNA, the CDR3 is TGTGCCAGCACCCTCATAGCGGGGGCTACTCAGGAGACCCAGTACTTC. Translation gives CASTLIAGATQETQYF.

The chain recombines TRBV6-2 or TRBV6-3 with TRBJ2-5; TRBD1 is a possible D gene (5 bases). The germline V gene encodes CDR1 MNHEY and CDR2 SVGEGT. The CDR3 length is 13 residues. The germline V and J ends were trimmed by 6 bases and 5 bases, with 13 bases remaining between them. The CDR3 loop is CASSTDILETQYF. CDR3 in DNA: TGTGCCAGCAGCACGGACATATTGGAGACCCAGTACTTC.

This CDR3 reads CAWSSGSNQPQHF. CDR3 in DNA: TGTGCCTGGAGCTCCGGGAGCAATCAGCCCCAGCATTTT. This chain connects TRBV30 to TRBJ1-5; no firm D call. This CDR3 contains 13 residues. Germline loops: CDR1 GTSNPN, CDR2 SVGIG (reference sequence). V was cut by 3 bases and J by 1 base, with 7 bases left in between.

The rearrangement joins TRBV18 to TRBJ2-7, with 7 bases identical to TRBD1. The germline CDR1 and CDR2 sequences are KGHSH and LQKENI. The CDR3 length is 14 residues. The V segment lost 3 bases and the J segment 3 bases; nucleotides outside the gene matches: 5. This CDR3 reads CASSPTTGLYEQYF. CDR3 in DNA: TGTGCCAGCTCACCGACGACAGGGCTCTACGAGCAGTACTTC.

The chain joins TRBV10-1 to TRBJ1-1, with a possible D match to TRBD1 (6 bases). Germline V gene lookup returns CDR1 WNHNN and CDR2 SYGVQD (reference sequence). The CDR3 covers 11 residues. V dropped 3 bases and J dropped 9 bases, with 8 bases sitting between them. CDR3 nucleotides: TGCGCCAGCAGTGACGGACAGAAAGCTTTCTTT. Translation gives CASSDGQKAFF.

The chain uses TRBV3-1 (or the pseudogene TRBV3-2) and TRBJ2-5; TRBD2 might be the D (6 bases). CDR3 size: 15 residues. The germline CDR1 and CDR2 sequences are LGHDT and YNNKEL (reference sequence). V was clipped by 4 bases and J by 3 bases, with 15 bases between them. The CDR3 DNA is TGTGCCAGCAGCCGGATCGGGACTGCCGAAGAGACCCAGTACTTC. As protein: CASSRIGTAEETQYF.

V is TRBV11-3 and J is TRBJ2-3; 7 nucleotides agree with TRBD1. Germline loops: CDR1 SGHNT, CDR2 YENEEA. The CDR3 is 13 residues long. V lost 5 bases and J lost 3; bases outside the gene matches: 2. The CDR3 sequence is CASSGTATDTQYF. CDR3 coding DNA: TGTGCCAGCAGCGGGACAGCTACAGATACGCAGTATTTT. Full variable domain (outside the CDR3, taken from reference TRBV11-3 and TRBJ2-3): EAGVVQSPRYKIIEKKQPVAFWCNPISGHNTLYWYLQNLGQGPELLIRYENEEAVDDSQLPKDRFSAERLKGVDSTLKIQPAELGDSAVYLCASSGTATDTQYFGPGTRLTVL.

The chain couples TRBV7-2 to TRBJ2-3; D unclear. Germline lookup yields CDR1 SGHTA and CDR2 FQGNSA. The CDR3 runs 13 residues. V shed 4 bases and J shed 5 bases, with 10 bases lying between them. The CDR3 loop reads CASSSNHGDTQYF. CDR3 DNA sequence: TGTGCCAGCAGCTCAAACCACGGAGATACGCAGTATTTT.

This clone was observed a handful of times. The chain links TRBV5-1 to TRBJ1-6; 7 nucleotides align to TRBD1. Unmatched junction bases numbered 5, after V lost 1 base and J lost 10 bases. Germline V gene sequence: CDR1 SGHRS, CDR2 YFSETQ. The CDR3 is 14 residues long. In DNA form, the CDR3 reads TGCGCCAGCAGCTTGCGGCAGGGGGACTCACCCCTCCACTTT. It codes for CASSLRQGDSPLHF.

The chain has TRBV3-1 (or the pseudogene TRBV3-2) and TRBJ2-3, with D possibly being TRBD2 (6 bases). V shed 4 bases and J shed 6 bases, with 17 bases lying between them. There are 15 residues in the CDR3. Germline V gene data show CDR1 as LGHDT and CDR2 as YNNKEL (reference sequence). CDR3 region: CASSPPGLGRDTQYF. For the CDR3, the DNA is TGTGCCAGCAGCCCGCCGGGACTGGGGCGGGATACGCAGTATTTT.

This clone came up a few times. V and J are TRBV7-2 and TRBJ2-7, with 9 nucleotides matching TRBD1. Germline values: CDR1 SGHTA, CDR2 FQGNSA. V lost 4 bases, J lost 6 bases, and 7 bases stayed unmatched. The CDR3 totals 14 residues. CDR3 sequence (DNA): TGTGCCAGCAGCTCGGACAGGGGCGGCTTCGAGCAGTACTTC. Its translation is CASSSDRGGFEQYF.

This rearrangement joins TRBV28 to TRBJ1-2; D unresolved. Germline CDR1 and CDR2: MDHEN and SYDVKM. CDR3 length: 14 amino acids. V lost 2 bases and J 4 bases, leaving 11 bases between the germline ends. The CDR3 coding sequence is TGTGCCAGCAGTTTAGGCGCTGGGCTCTATGGCTACACCTTC. Its translation: CASSLGAGLYGYTF.

This clone was seen a handful of times. The chain combines TRBV10-1 with TRBJ2-2; TRBD1 agrees at 7 bases. J gave up 5 bases and V 8 bases, and 5 bases lay outside the gene matches. Germline assignment: CDR1 WNHNN and CDR2 SYGVQD (reference sequence). The CDR3 covers 13 residues. The CDR3 DNA reads TGCGCCAGCCGGGACAGCTTAACCGGGGAGCTGTTTTTT. It is translated as CASRDSLTGELFF.

V gene TRBV6-1 combines with J gene TRBJ2-1, with D possibly being TRBD1 (6 bases). CDR3 length: 10 residues. From germline, CDR1 is MNHNS and CDR2 SASEGT. Trimming removed 3 bases at V and 15 bases at J, with 9 bases between. CDR3 bases: TGTGCCAGCAGTGACACAGGGCCGTTCTTC. It specifies CASSDTGPFF.

The rearrangement links TRBV7-3 to TRBJ2-3, with D tentatively TRBD2 (6 bases). Germline V CDR1 and CDR2: SGHTA, FQGTGA. The CDR3 runs to 16 residues. Trimming removed 0 bases at V and 0 bases at J, with 10 bases between. CDR3 residues: CASSLTYSGSTDTQYF. CDR3 nucleotides: TGTGCCAGCAGCTTAACGTACAGCGGGAGCACAGATACGCAGTATTTT.

The rearrangement uses TRBV15 and TRBJ2-2; 8 nucleotides align to TRBD2. The CDR3 covers 14 residues. Germline CDR1 and CDR2: LNHNV and YYDKDF (reference sequence). The junction had 5 bases not matched to a gene; V was cut back by 4 bases and J by 7 bases. The CDR3 coding sequence is TGTGCCACCAGCATTCAGACTAGCGTCGGGGAGCTGTTTTTT. This translates into CATSIQTSVGELFF.

This rearrangement joins TRBV18 to TRBJ2-1; 9 nucleotides line up with TRBD1. Germline assignment: CDR1 KGHSH and CDR2 LQKENI. The CDR3 spans 18 residues. Trimming at V came to 2 bases and at J to 9 bases, leaving 17 bases not matched to a gene. CDR3 DNA: TGTGCCAGCTCACCAACACCCGGGACAGGGTCCCCCGGGGGTGAGCAGTTCTTC. It translates to CASSPTPGTGSPGGEQFF.

A single count supports this clone. This chain joins TRBV3-1 (or the pseudogene TRBV3-2) and TRBJ1-4; 10 nucleotides match TRBD1. Germline-derived CDR1 and CDR2 are LGHDT and YNNKEL (reference sequence). The CDR3 runs to 15 residues. V was clipped by 4 bases and J by 6 bases; unmatched bases: 5. The CDR3 bases are TGTGCCAGCAGCCGAGCCGGGACAGGGGATGAAAAACTGTTTTTT. As protein: CASSRAGTGDEKLFF.

The rearrangement links TRBV10-3 to TRBJ2-5, with D tentatively TRBD2 (7 bases). Germline lookup yields CDR1 ENHRY and CDR2 SYGVKD. Trimming left V 4 bases short and J 7 bases short, with 10 bases between. CDR3 length: 12 residues. CDR3 in DNA: TGTGCCATCAGTGCAGGGGAGGGGACCCAGTACTTC. The encoded protein is CAISAGEGTQYF.